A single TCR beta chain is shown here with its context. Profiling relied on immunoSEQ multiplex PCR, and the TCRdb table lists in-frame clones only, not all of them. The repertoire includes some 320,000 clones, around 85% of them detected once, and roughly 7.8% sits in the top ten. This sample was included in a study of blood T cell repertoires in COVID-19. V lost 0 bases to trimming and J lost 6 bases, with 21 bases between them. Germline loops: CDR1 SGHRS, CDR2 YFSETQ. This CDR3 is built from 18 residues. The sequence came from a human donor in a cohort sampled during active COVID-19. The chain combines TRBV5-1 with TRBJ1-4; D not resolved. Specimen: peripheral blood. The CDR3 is CASSLALTSLQRDEKLFF. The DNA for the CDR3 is TGCGCCAGCAGCTTGGCCTTGACCAGCCTACAACGGGATGAAAAACTGTTTTTT.